This T cell receptor beta chain derives from a study of blood T cell repertoires in COVID-19. About the research overall: Specimens from acute and convalescent COVID-19 originated in the United States, Italy and Spain.

Authors' data handling: Using reference gene primer amplification, nucleated cell counts were estimated. Data came from immunoSEQ multiplex PCR; TCRdb stores just in-frame clones and leaves some out. V and J calls and clone size follow that table, whereas D and trimming were derived from the DNA. The table lists about 200,000 clones, approximately 83% of them singletons. Recruits, aged roughly 18 to 95 years, lived in 25 or so US areas. Donors of Cohort 3 who recovered were those that had two negative PCRs, clearance, or symptom resolution. V lost 5 bases and J lost 10; bases outside the gene matches: 10. This CDR3 spans 13 amino acids. Looked up from germline, CDR1 is LNHDA and CDR2 is SQIVND (reference sequence).

This TCR derives from a man in his forties or fifties who had recovered from COVID-19. The chain combines TRBV19 with TRBJ1-1; 7 bases fit TRBD1. Sequencing input: PBMCs or T cells enriched from blood (not recorded which). The CDR3 sequence: CASSSGQPLGAFF. The CDR3 region has the DNA TGTGCCAGTAGTTCGGGACAGCCCCTTGGAGCTTTCTTT.